The following is a T cell receptor (beta chain) sequence with its context. Sequenced by immunoSEQ multiplex PCR; TCRdb stores in-frame clones only, minus some. The sample records 98,000 or so clones, 79% being singletons. The record originates from a study of control samples from healthy donors and cancer patients. V lost 5 bases and J 6 bases, leaving 21 bases between the germline ends. CDR1 SGHVS and CDR2 FQNEAQ come from the germline V gene. CDR3 length: 16 amino acids. Sequencing was carried out using blood. The sequence derives from a woman aged 25 to 45 in good health. The rearrangement uses TRBV7-8 and TRBJ2-3, with TRBD1 as a possible D gene (6 bases). CDR3 coding DNA: TGTGCCAGCAGCCAAAACAGGGTCCGCGTGGCGGATACGCAGTATTTT. The encoded protein is CASSQNRVRVADTQYF.